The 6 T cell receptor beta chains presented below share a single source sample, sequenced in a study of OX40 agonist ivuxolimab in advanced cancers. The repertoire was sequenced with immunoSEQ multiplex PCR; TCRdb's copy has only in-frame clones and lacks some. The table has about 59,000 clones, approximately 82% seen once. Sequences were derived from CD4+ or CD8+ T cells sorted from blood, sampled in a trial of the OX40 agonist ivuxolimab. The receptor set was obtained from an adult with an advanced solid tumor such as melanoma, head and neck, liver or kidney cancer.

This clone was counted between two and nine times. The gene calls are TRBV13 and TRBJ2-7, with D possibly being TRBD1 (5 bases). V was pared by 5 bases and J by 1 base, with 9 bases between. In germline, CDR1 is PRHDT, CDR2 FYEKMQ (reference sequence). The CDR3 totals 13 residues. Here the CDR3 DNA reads TGTGCCAGCAGCAGGGGCATGTCCTACGAGCAGTACTTC. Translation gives CASSRGMSYEQYF.

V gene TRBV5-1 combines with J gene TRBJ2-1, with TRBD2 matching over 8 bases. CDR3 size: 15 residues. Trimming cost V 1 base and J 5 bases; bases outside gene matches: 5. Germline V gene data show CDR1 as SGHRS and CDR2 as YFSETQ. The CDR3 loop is CASSLTSGDHNEQFF. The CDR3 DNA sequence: TGCGCCAGCAGCTTGACTAGCGGAGACCACAATGAGCAGTTCTTC.

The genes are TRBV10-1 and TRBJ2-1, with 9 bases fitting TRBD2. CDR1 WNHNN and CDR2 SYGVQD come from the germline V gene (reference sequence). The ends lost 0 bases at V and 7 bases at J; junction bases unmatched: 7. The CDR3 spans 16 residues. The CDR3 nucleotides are TGCGCCAGCAGTGAGTCTTTACTAGCGGGTGGGAATGAGCAGTTCTTC. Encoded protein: CASSESLLAGGNEQFF.

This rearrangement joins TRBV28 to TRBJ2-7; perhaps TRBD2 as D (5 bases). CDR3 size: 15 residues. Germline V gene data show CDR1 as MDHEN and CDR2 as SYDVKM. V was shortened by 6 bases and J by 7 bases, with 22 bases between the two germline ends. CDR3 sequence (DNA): TGTGCCAGCAGCTCGAGACCGGGCCGGGGTGAGGAGCAGTACTTC. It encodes CASSSRPGRGEEQYF.

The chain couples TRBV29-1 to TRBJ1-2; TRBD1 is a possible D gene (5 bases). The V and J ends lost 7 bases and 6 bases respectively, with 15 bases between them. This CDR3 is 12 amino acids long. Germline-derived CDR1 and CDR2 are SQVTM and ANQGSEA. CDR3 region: CSAGGTEDGYTF. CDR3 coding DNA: TGCAGCGCCGGGGGGACGGAGGATGGCTACACCTTC. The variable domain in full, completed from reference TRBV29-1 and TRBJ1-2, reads SAVISQKPSRDICQRGTSLTIQCQVDSQVTMMFWYRQQPGQSLTLIATANQGSEATYESGFVIDKFPISRPNLTFSTLTVSNMSPEDSSIYLCSAGGTEDGYTFGSGTRLTVV.

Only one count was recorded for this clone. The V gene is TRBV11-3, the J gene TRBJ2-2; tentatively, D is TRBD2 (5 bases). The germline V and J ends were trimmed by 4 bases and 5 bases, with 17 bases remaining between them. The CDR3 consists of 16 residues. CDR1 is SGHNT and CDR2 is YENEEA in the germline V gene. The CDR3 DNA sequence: TGTGCCAGCAGCTCTATGCTGGGAGCGAGAACCGGGGAGCTGTTTTTT. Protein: CASSSMLGARTGELFF.